The 20 T cell receptor beta chains given below trace back to one sample, sequenced in a study of OX40 agonist ivuxolimab in advanced cancers. The protocol was immunoSEQ multiplex PCR, while the TCRdb copy is restricted to in-frame clones and leaves out a portion. Of over 75,000 clones in the sample, roughly 86% were seen once. The source material was CD4+ or CD8+ T cells sorted from blood, sampled in a trial of the OX40 agonist ivuxolimab. The origin of the receptors is an adult with an advanced solid tumor such as melanoma, head and neck, liver or kidney cancer.

The chain employs TRBV5-1 and TRBJ2-5, with D maybe TRBD1 (5 bases). Per germline, CDR1 SGHRS and CDR2 YFSETQ. With 6 bases removed from V and 5 bases from J, the gap between germline ends came to 14 bases. This CDR3 comprises 13 residues. The CDR3 is CASTSEAGETQYF. CDR3 DNA sequence: TGCGCCAGCACCTCTGAGGCAGGGGAGACCCAGTACTTC.

A few counts support this clone. V usage is TRBV28 and J usage is TRBJ1-2; D ambiguous. Looked up from germline, CDR1 is MDHEN and CDR2 is SYDVKM. The V and J ends lost 4 bases and 2 bases respectively, with 5 bases between them. The CDR3 runs 12 residues. CDR3 sequence reads: CASSSTNYGYTF. The CDR3, as DNA: TGTGCCAGCAGTTCAACCAACTATGGCTACACCTTC.

The CDR3 loop reads CASSQQGATQYF. The CDR3 coding sequence is TGTGCCAGCAGCCAACAGGGGGCTACGCAGTATTTT. The V gene is TRBV27, the J gene TRBJ2-3; 9 bases are shared with TRBD1. The CDR3 length is 12 residues. The germline V gene encodes CDR1 MNHEY and CDR2 SMNVEV (reference sequence). The V segment lost 6 bases and the J segment 8 bases; nucleotides outside the gene matches: 3.

The chain employs TRBV11-3 and TRBJ2-5; 11 bases map to TRBD2. V lost 1 base and J lost 3; bases outside the gene matches: 1. Germline loops: CDR1 SGHNT, CDR2 YENEEA. The CDR3 has 15 residues. The CDR3 loop reads CASSLGGLAEETQYF. Here the CDR3 DNA reads TGTGCCAGCAGCTTAGGGGGACTAGCGGAAGAGACCCAGTACTTC.

The V and J genes are TRBV5-1 and TRBJ1-4; D ambiguous. Trimming took off 3 bases at V and 8 bases at J, with 14 bases between the two ends. CDR1 and CDR2 (germline): SGHRS, YFSETQ. This CDR3 is 14 amino acids long. CDR3 residues: CASSSGGQEEKLFF. For the CDR3, the DNA is TGCGCCAGCAGCTCGGGAGGCCAGGAAGAAAAACTGTTTTTT.

The chain couples TRBV2 to TRBJ1-5; D is ambiguous. The CDR3 consists of 15 residues. V was trimmed by 6 bases and J by 3 bases, leaving 15 bases between them. Germline loops: CDR1 SNHLY, CDR2 FYNNEI. CDR3 region: CASSELQPNNQPQHF. The CDR3 nucleotides read TGTGCCAGCAGCGAATTACAACCTAACAATCAGCCCCAGCATTTT.

J is TRBJ2-4 and V is TRBV10-3, with D possibly being TRBD1 (7 bases). V was trimmed by 5 bases and J by 5 bases, leaving 19 bases between them. From germline, CDR1 is ENHRY and CDR2 SYGVKD. The CDR3 contains 16 residues. CDR3 in DNA: TGTGCCATCAGTTCTTCAGGGGGGCCTGCCCAAAACATTCAGTACTTC. This sequence encodes CAISSSGGPAQNIQYF.

This chain uses TRBV7-2 with TRBJ2-2; D uncertain. CDR3 length: 14 amino acids. Germline CDR1 SGHTA, CDR2 FQGNSA. V lost 5 bases and J 6 bases, leaving 13 bases between the germline ends. The CDR3 reads CASSPPYGSGELFF. DNA for the CDR3: TGTGCCAGCAGCCCCCCGTACGGGTCCGGGGAGCTGTTTTTT.

J is TRBJ2-7 and V is TRBV2; D possibly corresponds to TRBD1 (5 bases). V was shortened by 0 bases and J by 6 bases, with 9 bases between the two germline ends. Per germline, CDR1 SNHLY and CDR2 FYNNEI. The CDR3 has 13 amino acids. CDR3 amino acids: CASSEAQGGEQYV. The CDR3 DNA sequence: TGTGCCAGCAGTGAAGCTCAGGGTGGCGAGCAGTACGTC.

This sequence joins TRBV19 and TRBJ2-2; a possible D gene is TRBD2 (6 bases). This CDR3 is built from 14 residues. V lost 4 bases to trimming and J lost 6 bases, with 12 bases between them. The germline CDR1 and CDR2 sequences are LNHDA and SQIVND (reference sequence). CDR3 sequence (DNA): TGTGCCAGTAGTAGTCCGGGGGTGGCCGGGGAGCTGTTTTTT. Amino acid sequence: CASSSPGVAGELFF.

The chain has TRBV7-6 and TRBJ2-5; D ambiguous. CDR1 and CDR2 from the germline V gene are SGHVS and FNYEAQ. V was clipped by 3 bases and J by 5 bases, with 13 bases between them. This CDR3 contains 14 residues. CDR3 nucleotide sequence: TGTGCCAGCAGCTTGCCTAGGCTCGGGGAGACCCAGTACTTC. Protein product: CASSLPRLGETQYF.

The V and J genes are TRBV6-6 and TRBJ1-6; possible D gene TRBD1, 5 bases. Germline loops: CDR1 MNHNY, CDR2 SVGAGI (reference sequence). V gave up 6 bases and J gave up 8 bases, with 14 bases separating them. CDR3 size: 14 residues. Here the CDR3 DNA reads TGTGCCAGCAGCTGGACACCGGGATATTCACCCCTCCACTTT. It is translated as CASSWTPGYSPLHF.

The chain carries TRBV7-9 and TRBJ2-1; 9 bases align to TRBD2. CDR1 and CDR2 (germline): SEHNR, FQNEAQ (reference sequence). The V segment lost 7 bases and the J segment 2 bases; nucleotides outside the gene matches: 9. This CDR3 spans 16 amino acids. In DNA form, the CDR3 reads TGTGCCAGCATCCCTATAGCGGGAGAGGCCTACAATGAGCAGTTCTTC. It specifies CASIPIAGEAYNEQFF.

The V and J genes are TRBV5-4 and TRBJ2-7; perhaps TRBD1 as D (5 bases). Germline loops: CDR1 SGHNT, CDR2 YYREEE (reference sequence). Trimming removed 4 bases from V and 3 bases from J, with 14 bases in between. The CDR3 totals 14 residues. Written as DNA, the CDR3 is TGTGCCAGCAGCGAAGGCTTGGACATCTACGAGCAGTACTTC. Its translation: CASSEGLDIYEQYF.

CDR3 bases: TGTGCCAGCAGCTTGGACGGGGGACCTGGGAATGAGCAGTTCTTC. The encoded protein is CASSLDGGPGNEQFF. The chain couples TRBV5-4 to TRBJ2-1; D perhaps matches TRBD2 (6 bases). Germline V gene data show CDR1 as SGHNT and CDR2 as YYREEE (reference sequence). There are 15 residues in the CDR3. V was pared by 0 bases and J by 7 bases, with 14 bases between.

The chain uses TRBV6-6 and TRBJ2-1; D remains unclear. Germline V CDR1 and CDR2: MNHNY, SVGAGI (reference sequence). The CDR3 loop spans 11 amino acids. The V and J ends lost 6 bases and 7 bases respectively, with 7 bases between them. The CDR3: CASRRQNEQFF. In DNA, the CDR3 is TGTGCCAGCAGACGGCAAAATGAGCAGTTCTTC.

This chain links TRBV5-1 with TRBJ1-2; no reliable D call. Germline CDR1 SGHRS, CDR2 YFSETQ. Trimming shortened V by 4 bases and J by 6 bases, and 10 bases separated the two germline ends. The CDR3 is 12 residues long. CDR3 coding DNA: TGCGCCAGCAGCGCAGACTGGGATGGCTACACCTTC. Amino acids: CASSADWDGYTF.

The chain is built from TRBV4-2 and TRBJ2-5; D might be TRBD1 or TRBD2, each matching 5 bases. This CDR3 spans 16 amino acids. The germline V and J ends were trimmed by 0 bases and 0 bases, with 11 bases remaining between them. Germline assignment: CDR1 LGHNA and CDR2 YNFKEQ. The CDR3 DNA is TGTGCCAGCAGCCAAGAGACGGGGCGGTACCAAGAGACCCAGTACTTC. Translation: CASSQETGRYQETQYF.

V is TRBV2 and J is TRBJ2-3; perhaps TRBD1 as D (6 bases). Germline values: CDR1 SNHLY, CDR2 FYNNEI. The CDR3 has 15 residues. The V and J ends lost 6 bases and 6 bases respectively, with 19 bases between them. For the CDR3, the DNA is TGTGCCAGCAGCCCGGGACCTCCAGGGGTTGATACGCAGTATTTT. Amino acids: CASSPGPPGVDTQYF.

The chain combines TRBV19 with TRBJ1-5, with a possible D match to TRBD1 (5 bases). The CDR3 contains 15 residues. V shed 5 bases and J shed 8 bases, with 19 bases lying between them. Germline V gives CDR1 LNHDA, CDR2 SQIVND (reference sequence). The chain's CDR3 is CASSWERGGRKPQHF. In DNA, the CDR3 is TGTGCCAGTAGTTGGGAGAGGGGAGGTAGGAAGCCCCAGCATTTT.